This T cell receptor beta chain appears in the sequencing data of a study of blood T cell repertoires in COVID-19. CDR1 is ENHRY and CDR2 is SYGVKD in the germline V gene. The ends lost 6 bases at V and 0 bases at J; junction bases unmatched: 3. The CDR3 spans 14 residues. In the original analysis: Researchers report that nucleated cell counts were estimated from reference gene primer amplification. Data came from immunoSEQ multiplex PCR; TCRdb stores just in-frame clones and leaves some out. V, J and clone size are those of that table, while D and trimming were read from the DNA. Altogether over 85,000 clones are present, 80% to 95% being singletons, with the ten largest covering 1.5% to 2.5%.

The chain is built from TRBV10-3 and TRBJ2-3; the match to TRBD1 covers 7 bases. The material sequenced was peripheral blood. The sequence derives from a woman aged 45-60 years with COVID-19, enrolled during active disease. The CDR3 protein is CAIRTGASTDTQYF. The CDR3 DNA follows: TGTGCCATCAGAACAGGGGCCAGCACAGATACGCAGTATTTT.